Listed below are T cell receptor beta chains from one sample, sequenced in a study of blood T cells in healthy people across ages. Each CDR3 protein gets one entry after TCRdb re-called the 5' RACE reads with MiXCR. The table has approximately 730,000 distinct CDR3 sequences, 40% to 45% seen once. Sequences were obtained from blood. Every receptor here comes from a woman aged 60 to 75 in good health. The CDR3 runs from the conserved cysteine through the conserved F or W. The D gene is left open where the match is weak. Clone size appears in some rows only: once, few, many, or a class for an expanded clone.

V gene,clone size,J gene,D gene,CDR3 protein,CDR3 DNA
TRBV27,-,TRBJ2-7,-,CASSFSPAGNHYEQYF,TGTGCCAGCAGTTTTTCCCCTGCCGGGAACCACTACGAGCAGTACTTC
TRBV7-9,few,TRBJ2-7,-,CASSFDAGQHPTYEQYF,TGTGCCAGCAGCTTCGACGCGGGACAGCACCCAACCTACGAGCAGTACTTC
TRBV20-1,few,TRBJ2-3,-,CSATYSETQYF,TGCAGTGCTACATATTCAGAGACGCAGTATTTT
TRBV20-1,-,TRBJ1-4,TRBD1,CSARSQGIFSEKLFF,TGCAGTGCTAGGTCACAGGGGATATTTAGTGAAAAACTGTTTTTT
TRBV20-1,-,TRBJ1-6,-,CSASTEPLSYNSPLHF,TGCAGTGCTAGCACTGAACCACTCTCCTATAATTCACCCCTCCACTTT
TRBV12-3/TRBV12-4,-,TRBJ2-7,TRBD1,CASSSGTGGEQYF,TGTGCCAGCAGCTCCGGGACAGGGGGCGAGCAGTACTTC
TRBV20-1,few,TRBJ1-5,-,CSASQGGRQPQHF,TGCAGTGCTAGTCAGGGAGGAAGACAGCCCCAGCATTTT
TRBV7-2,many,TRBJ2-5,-,CASSLGGTNDAETQYF,TGTGCCAGCAGCTTAGGAGGAACAAACGACGCGGAGACCCAGTACTTC
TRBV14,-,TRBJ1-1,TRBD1,CASSLGGTGESTEAFF,TGTGCCAGCAGCCTGGGGGGGACAGGGGAGTCGACTGAAGCTTTCTTT
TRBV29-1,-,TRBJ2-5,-,CSVGDRTDQETQYF,TGCAGCGTTGGTGACAGGACCGACCAAGAGACCCAGTACTTC
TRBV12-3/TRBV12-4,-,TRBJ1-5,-,CASSFWDQPQHF,TGTGCCAGCAGTTTTTGGGATCAGCCCCAGCATTTT
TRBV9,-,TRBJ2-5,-,CASSVSPRETQYF,TGTGCCAGCAGCGTTAGTCCCCGGGAGACCCAGTACTTC
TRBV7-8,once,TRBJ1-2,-,CASSLRPTANYGYTF,TGTGCCAGCAGCTTAAGGCCAACCGCTAACTATGGCTACACCTTC
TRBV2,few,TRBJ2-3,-,CASQDSPDTQYF,TGTGCCAGCCAGGACAGTCCAGATACGCAGTATTTT
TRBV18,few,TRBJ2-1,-,CASSPKSGPYNEQFF,TGTGCCAGCTCACCTAAGAGCGGGCCCTACAATGAGCAGTTCTTC
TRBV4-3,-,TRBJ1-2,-,CASSQDRGVQGYTF,TGCGCCAGCAGCCAAGATCGGGGGGTTCAGGGCTACACCTTC
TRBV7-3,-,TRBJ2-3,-,CASSLNGATDTQYF,TGTGCCAGCAGCTTAAACGGGGCCACAGATACGCAGTATTTT
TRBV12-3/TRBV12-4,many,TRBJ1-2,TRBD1,CASSLQQGAEGYTF,TGTGCCAGCAGTTTACAACAGGGGGCTGAGGGCTACACCTTC
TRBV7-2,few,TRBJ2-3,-,CASSLSEWDTQYF,TGTGCCAGCAGTCTCTCGGAATGGGATACGCAGTATTTT
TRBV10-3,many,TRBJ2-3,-,CAISDDREADTQYF,TGTGCCATCAGTGACGACAGGGAGGCAGATACGCAGTATTTT